The entry that follows covers one T cell receptor (beta chain) sequence. Its antigen is undetermined. The data derive from a study of shared clonotypes between healthy human individuals. Study-level points and caveats: Non-shared clonotypes had lower generation probabilities than clonotypes shared by all four sorted-subset donors. Relative to memory subsets, naive subsets generally showed larger estimated richness. A handful of donors showed sharing of approximately 5% of naive CD4 clonotypes.

The V gene lost 5 bases and the J gene lost 3 bases, with 10 bases spanning the gap. Looked up from germline, CDR1 is SGHAT and CDR2 is FQDESV (reference sequence). The CDR3 spans 13 residues. Profiling relied on immunoSEQ multiplex PCR, and the TCRdb table lists in-frame clones only, not all of them. This table has 550,000 to 850,000 clones, around 70% appearing once. The rearrangement uses TRBV11-1 and TRBJ1-1, with D possibly matching TRBD1 (5 bases). The source material was memory CD4+ T cells sorted from blood. Subset in this sample: CD45RA-negative fraction. This clonotype was obtained from a woman in her 30s in good health. The CDR3 is CASSRQCDTEAFF. The DNA for the CDR3 is TGTGCCAGCAGCCGACAGTGCGACACTGAAGCTTTCTTT.